Listed below are T cell receptor beta chains from one sample, sequenced in a study of response to subunit inactivated influenza vaccine. TCRdb re-derived calls from the RT-PCR reads in MiXCR, one entry per CDR3 protein. The table lists 500,000 to 600,000 distinct CDR3 sequences, 11% to 15% of them singletons. The specimen comprised PBMCs from blood, sampled about 13 days after vaccination. The receptors were sampled from a man aged 45 to 65 who received an inactivated influenza vaccine. CDR3s include the opening cysteine and the closing phenylalanine or tryptophan. D genes are given only for firm matches. Clone size is given for some rows only: seen once, a few or many times, or a class if the clone is expanded.

abundance	v_gene	d_gene	j_gene	CDR3nt	CDR3aa
-	TRBV13	-	TRBJ1-4	TGTGCCAGCAGCTTAAGGCCCGGGGGAAATGAAAAACTGTTTTTT	CASSLRPGGNEKLFF
-	TRBV29-1	TRBD1	TRBJ2-7	TGCAGCGTTGACGGGCGTGCAGGGGGCTCCTACGAGCAGTACTTC	CSVDGRAGGSYEQYF
few	TRBV6-2/TRBV6-3	-	TRBJ2-7	TGTGCCAGCAGTTACTCGACGATGGACGGAAGCTCCTACGAGCAGTACTTC	CASSYSTMDGSSYEQYF
-	TRBV9	TRBD2	TRBJ2-2	TGTGCCAGCAGCGTTCGGCCGGGACTAGCGGGAGATAGGGACACCGGGGAGCTGTTTTTT	CASSVRPGLAGDRDTGELFF
-	TRBV9	-	TRBJ2-7	TGTGCCAGCAGCGTAGACTACGGACAAGCCTACGAGCAGTACTTC	CASSVDYGQAYEQYF
few	TRBV10-3	-	TRBJ2-7	TGTGCCATCAGTGAGGGGGGACACTCCTACGAGCAGTACTTC	CAISEGGHSYEQYF
-	TRBV7-6	-	TRBJ2-2	TGTGCCAGCAGCTTAGCGGGGGGGCCGAGCACCGGGGAGCTGTTTTTT	CASSLAGGPSTGELFF
few	TRBV5-1	-	TRBJ2-1	TGCGCCAGCCGTCCGGGTGAGAGCTCCTACAATGAGCAGTTCTTC	CASRPGESSYNEQFF
-	TRBV5-1	-	TRBJ1-1	TGCGCCAGCAGCTCGGGAGTTGAAGCTTTCTTT	CASSSGVEAFF
-	TRBV2	TRBD1	TRBJ1-1	TGTGCCAGCAGTTGGGGACAGTCACTTACGAACACTGAAGCTTTCTTT	CASSWGQSLTNTEAFF
once	TRBV7-2	TRBD2	TRBJ2-7	TGTGCCAGCAGCTTTGGAGCGGGGGGACGCGAGCAGTACTTC	CASSFGAGGREQYF
few	TRBV20-1	-	TRBJ2-1	TGCAGTGCTAGAGAAGGGGCCTACAATGAGCAGTTCTTC	CSAREGAYNEQFF
-	TRBV29-1	-	TRBJ2-2	TGCAGCGTTGGCAGGTTGACCGGGGAGCTGTTTTTT	CSVGRLTGELFF
-	TRBV7-2	TRBD1	TRBJ2-1	TGTGCCAGCAGCTTTGGGACAGGGATTTATGAGCAGTTCTTC	CASSFGTGIYEQFF
few	TRBV7-2	-	TRBJ2-1	TGTGCCAGCAGCTTAGATGGCCTAGCTCGGAGTTTTCTGCAGTTCTTC	CASSLDGLARSFLQFF
-	TRBV6-5	TRBD2	TRBJ2-3	TGTGCCAGCAGTTCCCCCCGCCGGGGGGGTACAGATACGCAGTATTTT	CASSSPRRGGTDTQYF
-	TRBV20-1	TRBD1	TRBJ2-3	TGCAGTGCTACGACAGGGGTGGGGGCATGGAAGGATACGCAGTATTTT	CSATTGVGAWKDTQYF
-	TRBV7-9	-	TRBJ1-5	TGTGCCAGCAGCTTAGATCTGGGGAAGCAGCCCCAGCATTTT	CASSLDLGKQPQHF
-	TRBV12-3/TRBV12-4	-	TRBJ1-2	TGTGCCAGCGTCGGGGGTCTGTATGGCTACACCTTC	CASVGGLYGYTF
-	TRBV10-2	TRBD2	TRBJ2-7	TGCGCCAGCATCTCCGGGACTACCTCCGAGCAGTACTTC	CASISGTTSEQYF
-	TRBV7-9	-	TRBJ1-1	TGTGCCAGCAGCAGAAACACAGGGAACACTGAAGCTTTCTTT	CASSRNTGNTEAFF
many	TRBV7-8	-	TRBJ2-7	TGTGCCAGCAGCTTAAAGGGCGGAAACTTCTACGAGCAGTACTTC	CASSLKGGNFYEQYF
many	TRBV11-2	-	TRBJ2-5	TGTGCCAGCAGCTTAGTTAGGGCAGACCAAGAGACCCAGTACTTC	CASSLVRADQETQYF
-	TRBV5-1	-	TRBJ2-2	TGCGCCAGCAGTTTGTCGGGGCGCGAAACCGGGGAGCTGTTTTTT	CASSLSGRETGELFF
-	TRBV28	TRBD1	TRBJ2-1	TGTGCCAGCAGTTTCACAGGGGTGTGGACTGGAACCCCTGCGGATGAGCAGTTCTTC	CASSFTGVWTGTPADEQFF
few	TRBV7-2	-	TRBJ2-2	TGTGCCAGCAGCTTTGGACTTTCCGTAACCGGGGAGCTGTTTTTT	CASSFGLSVTGELFF
few	TRBV12-3/TRBV12-4	-	TRBJ2-2	TGTGCCAGCAGAAACAGGGATCCCCCTCGTGGCGGGGAGCTGTTTTTT	CASRNRDPPRGGELFF
few	TRBV6-4	-	TRBJ1-5	TGTGCCAGCAGTGAAAACGCCGATCAGCCCCAGCATTTT	CASSENADQPQHF
-	TRBV28	-	TRBJ2-7	TGTGCCAGCAGTTTCCCGCGACAGAGCTACGAGCAGTACTTC	CASSFPRQSYEQYF
few	TRBV30	-	TRBJ1-2	TGTGCCTGGACCGGGAGCGGTGGCTACACCTTC	CAWTGSGGYTF
-	TRBV10-3	-	TRBJ1-5	TGTGCCATCAGTGAAGAACATAGCAATCAGCCCCAGCATTTT	CAISEEHSNQPQHF
-	TRBV6-1	TRBD1	TRBJ2-7	TGTGCCAGCAGGCAATACACAGGGGGCATCTCCTACGAGCAGTACTTC	CASRQYTGGISYEQYF
many	TRBV11-3	-	TRBJ2-1	TGTGCCAGCAGCTCCTCAGCAGGGGGGGTTGGAAGTCTCCGTTCCTACAATGAGCAGTTCTTC	CASSSSAGGVGSLRSYNEQFF
-	TRBV29-1	TRBD1	TRBJ1-6	TGCAGCGTTCGACAGGGGCCTAATTCACCCCTCCACTTT	CSVRQGPNSPLHF
-	TRBV9	-	TRBJ1-1	TGTGCCAGCAGCGTAGTGGAGGACACTGAAGCTTTCTTT	CASSVVEDTEAFF
many	TRBV9	-	TRBJ2-2	TGTGCCAGCAGCGGCGGGACCGCCTCCGGGGAGCTGTTTTTT	CASSGGTASGELFF